This T cell receptor (beta chain) is from a study of long-term antiretroviral therapy in people with HIV. Survey-level immunoSEQ v3.0 assays were run. Data came from immunoSEQ multiplex PCR; TCRdb stores just in-frame clones and leaves some out. Altogether approximately 25,000 clones are present, 65% to 90% being singletons, with the ten largest covering approximately 15%. The CDR3 has 14 residues. The V gene end was trimmed by 6 bases and the J gene end by 2 bases; junction bases not matched to a gene: 7. Germline V gene sequence: CDR1 SNHLY, CDR2 FYNNEI. The gene calls are TRBV2 and TRBJ2-7, with 7 positions matching TRBD1. This TCR was recovered from a man in his forties or fifties with HIV. The sequences come from unsorted PBMCs, collected 1.2 years after starting antiretroviral therapy. The CDR3: CASSAGTDAYEQYF. The CDR3 DNA is TGTGCCAGCAGCGCCGGGACAGATGCCTACGAGCAGTACTTC.